This TCR beta chain was recovered during a study of cytomegalovirus exposure and HLA in healthy donors. Broader study findings: The analysis excluded some indistinguishable V segments, including TRBV6-2 and TRBV6-3. Investigators reported more than 150 TCR beta chains as tied to cytomegalovirus. Researchers reported from a later analysis that most CMV-associated TCR beta chains appeared HLA-restricted.

The germline CDR1 and CDR2 sequences are SGHVS and FQNEAQ. The V gene end was trimmed by 1 base and the J gene end by 5 bases; junction bases not matched to a gene: 5. CDR3 size: 15 residues. To note about this clone: Its antigen is undetermined.

13 Jbeta primers and 60 Vbeta primers were used for the PCR. Sequenced by immunoSEQ multiplex PCR; TCRdb stores in-frame clones only, minus some. This table has 120,000 or so clones, 82% appearing once. Healthy bone marrow donors supplied every sample. The chain combines TRBV7-8 with TRBJ1-1; 9 nucleotides match TRBD1. The TCR originated in a woman between 18 and 29 years old in good health and CMV-seronegative. Sequencing was done on a sample of PBMCs. CDR3 loop: CASSLGGQGWTEAFF. CDR3 nucleotides: TGTGCCAGCAGCTTAGGGGGACAGGGTTGGACTGAAGCTTTCTTT.